This entry describes one TCR beta chain. Profiling relied on immunoSEQ multiplex PCR, and the TCRdb table lists in-frame clones only, not all of them. This sample has 200,000 to 300,000 clones, with 70% to 85% found just once. V lost 2 bases and J 6 bases, leaving 23 bases between the germline ends. The germline V gene has CDR1 SGHTA and CDR2 FQGNSA. The CDR3 spans 18 residues. These data come from a study of blood T cell repertoires in COVID-19. For the study at large: Material from acute and convalescent COVID-19 was sourced from the United States, Italy and Spain. The cDNA or gDNA used as material had been derived from T cells, B-cell-depleted T cells, or PBMCs.

This rearrangement joins TRBV7-2 to TRBJ2-1; D is uncertain. The clonotype originates from a man aged 40-49 years who had recovered from COVID-19. The sample was peripheral blood. CDR3 nucleotides: TGTGCCAGCAGCTTAACCTTGGAGAAGTTTTTTCCCCGCAATGAGCAGTTCTTC. Its protein is CASSLTLEKFFPRNEQFF.